A selection of T cell receptor beta chains follows, all from one sample in a study of blood T cell repertoires in COVID-19. Here immunoSEQ multiplex PCR was the method, and the copy in TCRdb shows in-frame clones only, minus some. Among roughly 180,000 clones listed, about 85% were seen once. The sequencing sample was made of peripheral blood. These receptors were collected from an elderly man with COVID-19, enrolled during active disease. Each CDR3 is given with its conserved first and last residue. Fields, in order: V gene, J gene, CDR3 length, D gene, clone size, CDR3 DNA, CDR3 protein. D genes are given only for firm matches. Some rows have no size entry. The others give once, few or many, or a class for an expanded clone.

V gene: TRBV6-5; J gene: TRBJ1-1; CDR3 length: 14; D gene: -; clone size: -; CDR3 DNA: TGTGCCAGCACCGCCCCAGGGGCGAACACTGAAGCTTTCTTT; CDR3 protein: CASTAPGANTEAFF
V gene: TRBV14; J gene: TRBJ2-3; CDR3 length: 15; D gene: TRBD2; clone size: -; CDR3 DNA: TGTGCCAGCAGCCAACTGGCGGGGGGGCCTGATACGCAGTATTTT; CDR3 protein: CASSQLAGGPDTQYF
V gene: TRBV9; J gene: TRBJ2-7; CDR3 length: 15; D gene: -; clone size: -; CDR3 DNA: TGTGCCAGCAGCGTCACAGGCCACCCCGAATACGAGCAGTACTTC; CDR3 protein: CASSVTGHPEYEQYF
V gene: TRBV3-1/TRBV3-2; J gene: TRBJ2-3; CDR3 length: 16; D gene: -; clone size: -; CDR3 DNA: TGTGCCAGCAGCTCCCTAGGCGGGACTAGCACAGATACGCAGTATTTT; CDR3 protein: CASSSLGGTSTDTQYF
V gene: TRBV5-4; J gene: TRBJ1-1; CDR3 length: 15; D gene: TRBD1; clone size: once; CDR3 DNA: TGTGCCAGCAGCTTTGGGGACAGAATGAACACTGAAGCTTTCTTT; CDR3 protein: CASSFGDRMNTEAFF
V gene: TRBV7-8; J gene: TRBJ2-7; CDR3 length: 15; D gene: TRBD1; clone size: -; CDR3 DNA: TGTGCCAGCAGCGGCCCCCGAGACAGGGGCTACGAGCAGTACTTC; CDR3 protein: CASSGPRDRGYEQYF
V gene: TRBV5-1; J gene: TRBJ1-5; CDR3 length: 14; D gene: -; clone size: -; CDR3 DNA: TGCGCCAGCAGCTTGGAACAGGGCGGGCAGCCCCAGCATTTT; CDR3 protein: CASSLEQGGQPQHF
V gene: TRBV9; J gene: TRBJ1-6; CDR3 length: 15; D gene: -; clone size: -; CDR3 DNA: TGTGCCAGCAGCCAGACTCCGGGAGATAATTCACCCCTCCACTTT; CDR3 protein: CASSQTPGDNSPLHF
V gene: TRBV10-3; J gene: TRBJ1-1; CDR3 length: 13; D gene: TRBD1; clone size: -; CDR3 DNA: TGTGCCACCGGGACAGGTGGAGGCACTGAAGCTTTCTTT; CDR3 protein: CATGTGGGTEAFF
V gene: TRBV5-4; J gene: TRBJ1-6; CDR3 length: 16; D gene: -; clone size: -; CDR3 DNA: TGTGCCAGCAGCGCGGGCGGGGACCAAACAAATTCACCCCTCCACTTT; CDR3 protein: CASSAGGDQTNSPLHF
V gene: TRBV6-1; J gene: TRBJ1-6; CDR3 length: 11; D gene: -; clone size: once; CDR3 DNA: TGTGCCAGCAGTGACAGTCAACCCCTCCACTTT; CDR3 protein: CASSDSQPLHF
V gene: TRBV13; J gene: TRBJ1-1; CDR3 length: 14; D gene: -; clone size: -; CDR3 DNA: TGTGCCAGCAGCTCGCGCCTCCCTAGGGGTGAAGCTTTCTTT; CDR3 protein: CASSSRLPRGEAFF
V gene: TRBV5-1; J gene: TRBJ2-1; CDR3 length: 15; D gene: -; clone size: -; CDR3 DNA: TGCGCCAGCAGCTTGGATGCGGGGAGGCACAATGAGCAGTTCTTC; CDR3 protein: CASSLDAGRHNEQFF
V gene: TRBV18; J gene: TRBJ2-2; CDR3 length: 15; D gene: -; clone size: -; CDR3 DNA: TGTGCCAGCTCACCACCGTCCAGGCCCACCGGGGAGCTGTTTTTT; CDR3 protein: CASSPPSRPTGELFF
V gene: TRBV21-1; J gene: TRBJ2-3; CDR3 length: 16; D gene: -; clone size: -; CDR3 DNA: TGTGCCAGCAGCATGGGACAGGGTGCTAGCACAGATACGCAGTATTTT; CDR3 protein: CASSMGQGASTDTQYF
V gene: TRBV21-1; J gene: TRBJ2-3; CDR3 length: 15; D gene: -; clone size: -; CDR3 DNA: TGTGCCAGCAGTCCTCTAGCGGGGGGGCAATATACGCAGTATTTT; CDR3 protein: CASSPLAGGQYTQYF
V gene: TRBV7-2; J gene: TRBJ1-6; CDR3 length: 13; D gene: TRBD1; clone size: -; CDR3 DNA: TGTGCCAGCAGACGGACAGGGAATTCACCCCTCCACTTT; CDR3 protein: CASRRTGNSPLHF
V gene: TRBV6-5; J gene: TRBJ1-1; CDR3 length: 14; D gene: TRBD1; clone size: -; CDR3 DNA: TGTGCCAGCAGAGGACAGGGTTCGAACACTGAAGCTTTCTTT; CDR3 protein: CASRGQGSNTEAFF
V gene: TRBV2; J gene: TRBJ1-5; CDR3 length: 15; D gene: TRBD1; clone size: -; CDR3 DNA: TGTGCCAGCAGTCACAGGGGGCCCGATGGGCAGCCCCAGCATTTT; CDR3 protein: CASSHRGPDGQPQHF
V gene: TRBV21-1; J gene: TRBJ2-2; CDR3 length: 17; D gene: -; clone size: -; CDR3 DNA: TGTGCCAGCAGCAAAGCGGAGCGGGGGGGGCCCGGTGGGGAGCTGTTTTTT; CDR3 protein: CASSKAERGGPGGELFF